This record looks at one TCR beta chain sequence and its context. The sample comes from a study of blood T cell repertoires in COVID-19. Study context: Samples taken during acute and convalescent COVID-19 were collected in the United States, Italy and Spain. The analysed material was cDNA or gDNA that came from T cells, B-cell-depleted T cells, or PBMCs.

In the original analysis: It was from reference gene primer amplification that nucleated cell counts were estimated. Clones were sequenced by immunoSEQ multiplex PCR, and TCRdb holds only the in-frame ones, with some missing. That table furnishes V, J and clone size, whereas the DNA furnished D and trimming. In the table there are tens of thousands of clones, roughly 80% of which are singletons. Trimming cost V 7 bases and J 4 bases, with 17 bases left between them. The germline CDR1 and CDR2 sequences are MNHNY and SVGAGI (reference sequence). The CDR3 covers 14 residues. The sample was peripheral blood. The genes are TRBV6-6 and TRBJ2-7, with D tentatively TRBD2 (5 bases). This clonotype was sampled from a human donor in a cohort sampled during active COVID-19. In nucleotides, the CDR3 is TGTGCCAGCACTTCAGCCGGTCGGGGTTACGAGCAGTACTTC. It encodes CASTSAGRGYEQYF.